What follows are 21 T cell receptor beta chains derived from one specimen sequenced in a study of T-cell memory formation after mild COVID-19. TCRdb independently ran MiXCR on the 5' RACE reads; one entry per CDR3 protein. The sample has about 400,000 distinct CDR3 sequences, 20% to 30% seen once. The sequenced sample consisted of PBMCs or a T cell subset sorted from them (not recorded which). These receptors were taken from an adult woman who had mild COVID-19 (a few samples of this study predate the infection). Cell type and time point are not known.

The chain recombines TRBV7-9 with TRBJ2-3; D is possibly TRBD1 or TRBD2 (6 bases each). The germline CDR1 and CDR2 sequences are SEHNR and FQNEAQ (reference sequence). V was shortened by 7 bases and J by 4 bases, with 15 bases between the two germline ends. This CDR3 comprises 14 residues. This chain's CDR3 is CASKGRGLPDTQYF. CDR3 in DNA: TGTGCCAGCAAAGGCAGGGGACTCCCAGATACGCAGTATTTT.

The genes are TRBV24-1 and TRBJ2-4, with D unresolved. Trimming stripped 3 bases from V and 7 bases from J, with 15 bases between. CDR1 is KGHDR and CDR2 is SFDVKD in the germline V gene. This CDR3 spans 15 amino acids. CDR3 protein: CATSDPRRWPNIQYF. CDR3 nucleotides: TGTGCCACCAGTGATCCCCGACGGTGGCCCAACATTCAGTACTTC.

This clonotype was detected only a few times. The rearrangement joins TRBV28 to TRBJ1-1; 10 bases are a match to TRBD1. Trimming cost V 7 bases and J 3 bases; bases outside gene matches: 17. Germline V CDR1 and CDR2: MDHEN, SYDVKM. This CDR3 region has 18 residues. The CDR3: CASTRPRDRGFMDTEAFF. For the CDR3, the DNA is TGTGCCAGCACTCGCCCCCGGGACAGGGGTTTTATGGACACTGAAGCTTTCTTT.

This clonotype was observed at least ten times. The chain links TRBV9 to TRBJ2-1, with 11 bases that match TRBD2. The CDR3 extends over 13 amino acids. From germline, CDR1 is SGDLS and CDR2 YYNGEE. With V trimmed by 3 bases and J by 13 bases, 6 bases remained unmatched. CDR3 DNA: TGTGCCAGCAGCGATACTAGCGGGAGACGTCAGTTCTTC. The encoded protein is CASSDTSGRRQFF.

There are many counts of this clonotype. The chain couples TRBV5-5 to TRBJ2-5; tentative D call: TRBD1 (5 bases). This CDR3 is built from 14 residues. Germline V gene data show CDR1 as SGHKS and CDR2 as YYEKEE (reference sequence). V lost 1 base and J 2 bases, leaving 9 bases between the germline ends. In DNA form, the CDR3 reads TGTGCCAGCAGCTTGCCGACAGTACAAGAGACCCAGTACTTC. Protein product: CASSLPTVQETQYF.

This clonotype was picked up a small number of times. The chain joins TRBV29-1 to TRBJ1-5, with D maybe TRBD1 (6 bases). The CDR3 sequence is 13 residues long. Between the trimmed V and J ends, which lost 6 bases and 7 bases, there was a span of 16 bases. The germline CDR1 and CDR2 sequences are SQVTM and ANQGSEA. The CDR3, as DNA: TGCAGCGTGGCTACAGGGTTGGAGCAGCCCCAGCATTTT. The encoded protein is CSVATGLEQPQHF.

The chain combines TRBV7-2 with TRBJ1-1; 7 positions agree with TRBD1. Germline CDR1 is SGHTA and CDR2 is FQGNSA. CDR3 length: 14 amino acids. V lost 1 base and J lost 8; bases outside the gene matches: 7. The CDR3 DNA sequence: TGTGCCAGCAGCTTAGAGAGGGGGGGACAGGAAGCTTTCTTT. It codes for CASSLERGGQEAFF.

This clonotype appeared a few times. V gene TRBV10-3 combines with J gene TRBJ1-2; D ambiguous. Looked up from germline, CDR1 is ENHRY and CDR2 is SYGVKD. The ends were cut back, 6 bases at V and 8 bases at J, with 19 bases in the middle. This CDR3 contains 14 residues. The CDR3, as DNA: TGTGCCATCAGGGATTCAGCAGGCCGAGGGGGCTACACCTTC. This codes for CAIRDSAGRGGYTF.

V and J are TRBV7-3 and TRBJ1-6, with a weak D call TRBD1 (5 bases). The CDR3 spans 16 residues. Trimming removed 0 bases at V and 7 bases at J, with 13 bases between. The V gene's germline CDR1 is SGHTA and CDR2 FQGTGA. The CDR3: CASSLTGRSPNSPLHF. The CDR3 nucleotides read TGTGCCAGCAGCTTAACGGGACGGTCCCCGAATTCACCCCTCCACTTT.

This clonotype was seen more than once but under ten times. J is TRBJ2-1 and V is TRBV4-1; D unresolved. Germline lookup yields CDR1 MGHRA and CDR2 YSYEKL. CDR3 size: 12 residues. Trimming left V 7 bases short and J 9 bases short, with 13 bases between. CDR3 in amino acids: CASTSPRSEQFF. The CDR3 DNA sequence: TGCGCCAGCACCTCCCCGCGAAGTGAGCAGTTCTTC.

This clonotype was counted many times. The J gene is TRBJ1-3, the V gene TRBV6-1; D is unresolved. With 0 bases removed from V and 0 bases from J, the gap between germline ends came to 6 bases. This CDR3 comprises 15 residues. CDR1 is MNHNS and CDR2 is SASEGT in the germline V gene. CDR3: CASSEAPSSGNTIYF. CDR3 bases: TGTGCCAGCAGTGAAGCCCCGAGCTCTGGAAACACCATATATTTT.

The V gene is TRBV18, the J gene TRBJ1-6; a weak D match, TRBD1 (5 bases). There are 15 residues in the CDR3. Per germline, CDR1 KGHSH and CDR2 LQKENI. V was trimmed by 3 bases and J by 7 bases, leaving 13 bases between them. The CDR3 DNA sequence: TGTGCCAGCTCACCGGGACCTGTAGTCAATTCACCCCTCCACTTT. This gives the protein CASSPGPVVNSPLHF.

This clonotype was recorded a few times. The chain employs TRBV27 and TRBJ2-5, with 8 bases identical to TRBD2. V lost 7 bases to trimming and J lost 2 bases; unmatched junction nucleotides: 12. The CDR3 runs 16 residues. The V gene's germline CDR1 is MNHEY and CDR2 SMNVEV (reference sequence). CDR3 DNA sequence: TGTGCCAGCAATCCGCGGGGGGCCGAGGGGCAAGAGACCCAGTACTTC. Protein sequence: CASNPRGAEGQETQYF.

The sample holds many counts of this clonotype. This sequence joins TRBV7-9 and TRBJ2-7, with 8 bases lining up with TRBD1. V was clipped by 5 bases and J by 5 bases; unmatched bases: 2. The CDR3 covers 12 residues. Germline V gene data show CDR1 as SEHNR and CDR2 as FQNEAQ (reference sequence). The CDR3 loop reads CASSRTGNEQYF. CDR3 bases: TGTGCCAGCAGCCGGACAGGGAACGAGCAGTACTTC.

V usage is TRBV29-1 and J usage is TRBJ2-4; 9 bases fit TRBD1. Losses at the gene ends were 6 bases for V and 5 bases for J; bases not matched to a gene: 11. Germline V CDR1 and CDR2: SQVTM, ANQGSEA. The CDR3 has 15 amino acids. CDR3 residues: CSVWTGAVHENIQYF. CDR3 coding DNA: TGCAGCGTATGGACAGGGGCAGTCCATGAAAACATTCAGTACTTC.

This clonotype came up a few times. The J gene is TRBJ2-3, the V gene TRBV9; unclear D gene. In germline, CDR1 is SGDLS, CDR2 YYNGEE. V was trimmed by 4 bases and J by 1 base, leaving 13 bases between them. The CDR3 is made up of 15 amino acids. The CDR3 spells CASSPTPTGTDTQYF. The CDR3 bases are TGTGCCAGCAGCCCCACCCCGACCGGCACAGATACGCAGTATTTT.

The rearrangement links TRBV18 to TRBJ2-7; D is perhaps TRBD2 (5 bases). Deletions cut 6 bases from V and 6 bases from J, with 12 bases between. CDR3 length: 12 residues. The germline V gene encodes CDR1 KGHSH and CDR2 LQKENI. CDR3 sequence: CASSIGVSEQYF. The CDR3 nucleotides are TGTGCCAGCTCGATCGGGGTCTCCGAGCAGTACTTC.

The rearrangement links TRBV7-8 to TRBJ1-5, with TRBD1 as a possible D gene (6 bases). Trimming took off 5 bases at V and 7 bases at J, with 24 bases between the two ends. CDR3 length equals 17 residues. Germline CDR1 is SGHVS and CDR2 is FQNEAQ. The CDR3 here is CASSTSPGARRGQPQHF. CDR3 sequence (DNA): TGTGCCAGCAGCACCTCGCCAGGGGCGAGGCGGGGGCAGCCCCAGCATTTT.

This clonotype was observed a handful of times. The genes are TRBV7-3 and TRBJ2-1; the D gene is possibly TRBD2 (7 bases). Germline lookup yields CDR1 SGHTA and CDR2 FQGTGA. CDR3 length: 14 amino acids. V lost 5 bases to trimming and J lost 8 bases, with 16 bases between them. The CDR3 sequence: CASSLEGGTDEQFF. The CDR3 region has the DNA TGTGCCAGCAGCCTCGAGGGGGGGACGGATGAGCAGTTCTTC. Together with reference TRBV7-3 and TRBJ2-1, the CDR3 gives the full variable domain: GAGVSQTPSNKVTEKGKYVELRCDPISGHTALYWYRQSLGQGPEFLIYFQGTGAADDSGLPNDRFFAVRPEGSVSTLKIQRTERGDSAVYLCASSLEGGTDEQFFGPGTRLTVL.

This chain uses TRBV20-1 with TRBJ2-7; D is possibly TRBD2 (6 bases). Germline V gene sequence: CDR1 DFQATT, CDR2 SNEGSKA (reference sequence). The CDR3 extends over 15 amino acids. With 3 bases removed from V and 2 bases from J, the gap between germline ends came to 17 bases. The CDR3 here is CSASDSGLVAYEQYF. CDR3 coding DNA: TGCAGTGCTAGTGATTCGGGACTCGTTGCCTACGAGCAGTACTTC.

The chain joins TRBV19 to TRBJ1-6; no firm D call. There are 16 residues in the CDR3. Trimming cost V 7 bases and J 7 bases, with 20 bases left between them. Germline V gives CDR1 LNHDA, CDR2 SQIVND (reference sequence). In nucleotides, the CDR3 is TGTGCCAGTAACCCGGCCCGTTTCGAAGGGAATTCACCCCTCCACTTT. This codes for CASNPARFEGNSPLHF.